This TCR beta chain was profiled in a study of T cells in Graves' hyperthyroidism and ophthalmopathy. Study overall: At initial diagnosis, before any treatment had begun, peripheral blood was obtained.

Germline-derived CDR1 and CDR2 are SQVTM and ANQGSEA. Trimming took off 3 bases at V and 7 bases at J, with 12 bases between the two ends. The CDR3 is made up of 12 amino acids. Study results and limitations: Ophthalmopathy onset followed model prediction by a median approximately six months.

This clonotype was counted many times. No antigen is known for it. TCR beta CDR3 sequences were amplified from RNA transcripts. HTBI primers were the set used in a first-round RT-PCR of the TCR CDR3. TCRdb re-derived calls from the multiplex PCR reads in MiXCR, one entry per CDR3 protein. The sample has about 380,000 distinct CDR3 sequences, 13% seen once. The chain employs TRBV29-1 and TRBJ1-1; D might be TRBD1 (6 bases). The TCR sequence derives from a man aged 25 to 40 with Graves' hyperthyroidism that later progressed to Graves' ophthalmopathy. The source material was blood. This CDR3 reads CSVERGGLEAFF. In DNA form, the CDR3 reads TGCAGCGTTGAGCGGGGGGGGCTTGAAGCTTTCTTT.